This entry features one T cell receptor beta chain sequence. What it binds is unknown. Treatment indicated: roughly ten-day PBMC culture with coronavirus spike peptide pools or control peptides (ViraFEST assay). Cultured CD4+ T cell DNA underwent sequencing with the Oncomine TCR Beta short-read assay. TCRdb used MiXCR to reprocess the PCR reads, holding one entry per CDR3 protein. This sample has under 15,000 distinct CDR3 sequences; under 35% occur once, and the top ten carry roughly 13%. The data were taken from a study of vaccination and CD4 T cells after COVID-19. Study overall: Two of the convalescents were Hispanic, and the group consisted of six males and four females. Cultures acting as controls obtained a CEFX pool, an HIV-1 Nef pool, or no peptide.

General observations from the study: Convalescent patients gained a median around 87% of their reactive clones only post-vaccination.

In germline, CDR1 is KGHSH, CDR2 LQKENI. The V end was cut by 5 bases, the J end by 12 bases, with 19 bases between. The CDR3 is made up of 13 amino acids. Sequences were derived from CD4+ T cells from blood, cultured in vitro, sampled after SARS-CoV-2 vaccination. The sequence came from a human donor who had recovered from COVID-19. The genes are TRBV18 and TRBJ1-2, with D unclear. CDR3 loop: CASSGGQRRSDTF. CDR3 nucleotides: TGTGCCAGCTCAGGTGGGCAGAGGCGAAGTGACACCTTC. Using reference TRBV18 and TRBJ1-2 for the parts outside the CDR3, the full variable domain is NAGVMQNPRHLVRRRGQEARLRCSPMKGHSHVYWYRQLPEEGLKFMVYLQKENIIDESGMPKERFSAEFPKEGPSILRIQQVVRGDSAAYFCASSGGQRRSDTFGSGTRLTVV.